The clone carrying this T cell receptor (beta chain) was seen more than once but under ten times. This record comes from a study of T-cell memory formation after mild COVID-19. CDR3 length: 15 amino acids. V was clipped by 6 bases and J by 2 bases; unmatched bases: 7. Each CDR3 protein gets one entry after TCRdb re-called the 5' RACE reads with MiXCR. The repertoire holds about 430,000 distinct CDR3 sequences, 20% to 30% seen once, with 8.5% to 10% in the top ten. The V call is TRBV12-3 or TRBV12-4, the J call TRBJ2-3; 8 positions match TRBD2. This clonotype was obtained from an adult woman who had mild COVID-19 (a few samples of this study predate the infection). Cell type and time point are not known. Specimen: PBMCs or a T cell subset sorted from them (not recorded which). CDR3: CASSPGGEPTDTQYF. CDR3 DNA sequence: TGTGCCAGCAGCCCGGGGGGGGAACCCACAGATACGCAGTATTTT.